This T cell receptor beta chain was obtained from a study of beta chain features in type 1 diabetes. Study background: No patient-donor differences in age, gender, total cells or subset yield.

This clone was counted between two and nine times. No antigen is known for it. Sorting based on CD45RO/CCR7/CD25/CD127/CD95/CD27 separated CD4+ naive, central memory, regulatory and stem cell-like memory cells. The study's findings and limits: TCRB CDR3s were moderately but significantly shorter in Type 1 diabetes patients in all four CD4+ subsets. Researchers caution that PCR might favor shorter templates, equally among patients and controls.

cDNA synthesis used the whole RNA isolate, giving expressed TCRB sequences. The method was immunoSEQ multiplex PCR; TCRdb's version includes in-frame clones alone and lacks a portion of them. The sample lists about 700,000 clones, around 15% occurring once. V was trimmed by 5 bases and J by 4 bases, leaving 14 bases between them. This CDR3 has 14 amino acids. The germline V gene encodes CDR1 SGHTA and CDR2 FQGNSA. The chain couples TRBV7-2 to TRBJ1-2; no reliable D call. Sequencing was done on a sample of naive CD4+ T cells from blood. This TCR derives from a man aged 18 to 30 with type 1 diabetes. The CDR3 is CASSQPVSLYGYTF. CDR3 coding DNA: TGTGCCAGCAGCCAGCCCGTGTCTCTCTATGGCTACACCTTC.